One sample yielded the 6 T cell receptor beta chains listed below, sequenced in a study of beta chain features in type 1 diabetes. TCRB transcripts that were expressed got sequenced, as all of the isolated RNA had been reverse transcribed. Using immunoSEQ multiplex PCR, the repertoire was profiled, and TCRdb retains in-frame clones only, with some absent. This sample yields roughly 400,000 clones, of which roughly 16% are seen a single time; about 0.018% belongs to the top ten. The sample consisted of naive CD4+ T cells from blood. The receptors were gathered from a woman aged 18-29 years in good health.

The J gene is TRBJ2-5, the V gene TRBV6-5; TRBD2 agrees at 9 bases. In germline, CDR1 is MNHEY, CDR2 SVGAGI. The length of the CDR3 is 16 residues. V dropped 0 bases and J dropped 5; count of bases not matched to a gene: 7. For the CDR3, the DNA is TGTGCCAGCAGTTACTCCGGCGGGAGGGCCTGGGAGACCCAGTACTTC. It is translated as CASSYSGGRAWETQYF.

This clone was counted only a few times. The rearrangement joins TRBV5-6 to TRBJ1-4; a possible D gene is TRBD1 (5 bases). The CDR3 totals 15 residues. From germline, CDR1 is SGHDT and CDR2 YYEEEE. The ends were cut back, 3 bases at V and 0 bases at J, with 9 bases in the middle. CDR3 protein: CASSWAQATNEKLFF. CDR3 in DNA: TGTGCCAGCAGCTGGGCACAGGCAACTAATGAAAAACTGTTTTTT. The complete variable domain, with remaining parts taken from reference TRBV5-6 and TRBJ1-4, reads DAGVTQSPTHLIKTRGQQVTLRCSPKSGHDTVSWYQQALGQGPQFIFQYYEEEERQRGNFPDRFSGHQFPNYSSELNVNALLLGDSALYLCASSWAQATNEKLFFGSGTQLSVL.

The V gene is TRBV9, the J gene TRBJ2-1; D possibly corresponds to TRBD2 (6 bases). The germline V gene has CDR1 SGDLS and CDR2 YYNGEE. With 3 bases removed from V and 6 bases from J, the gap between germline ends came to 16 bases. CDR3 length: 15 residues. DNA for the CDR3: TGTGCCAGCAGCGGAAGGACTATCCCCGGCAATGAGCAGTTCTTC. Translated: CASSGRTIPGNEQFF.

This clone was detected only a few times. The chain recombines TRBV2 with TRBJ1-1; maybe TRBD1 (5 bases). There are 14 residues in the CDR3. Germline V CDR1 and CDR2: SNHLY, FYNNEI. V lost 6 bases, J lost 1 base, and 12 bases lay in between. CDR3 sequence (DNA): TGTGCCAGCAGCAATCTGGGGGGGAACACTGAAGCTTTCTTT. Its protein is CASSNLGGNTEAFF.

V is TRBV18 and J is TRBJ1-1; TRBD1 might be the D (6 bases). This CDR3 comprises 15 residues. V was trimmed by 5 bases and J by 2 bases, leaving 15 bases between them. Germline-derived CDR1 and CDR2 are KGHSH and LQKENI. The CDR3 nucleotides are TGTGCCAGCTCATCTAGGACAGTTTACAACACTGAAGCTTTCTTT. Protein product: CASSSRTVYNTEAFF.

This chain connects TRBV5-1 to TRBJ2-2, with no clear D. Germline-derived CDR1 and CDR2 are SGHRS and YFSETQ. Trimming took off 0 bases at V and 2 bases at J, with 8 bases between the two ends. CDR3 size: 15 residues. The CDR3 DNA follows: TGCGCCAGCAGCTTGGAGCGCGGAAACACCGGGGAGCTGTTTTTT. Translation gives CASSLERGNTGELFF.